This T cell receptor (beta chain) originates from a study of human T cells and chemical hapten exposure. The wider study: A roughly 2 cm by roughly 2 cm inner upper arm patch received 2% DPC for sensitization.

This clonotype showed up many times. Its specificity is unknown. MiXCR, run by TCRdb on the RACE reads, gives a single entry per CDR3 protein. There are more than 55,000 distinct CDR3 sequences in the sample; about 9.1% occur only once, and approximately 3% lies in the top ten. Time point reported: patch test 1, 2 weeks after DPC sensitization. Treatment in this sample: therapeutic diphenylcyclopropenone sensitization with weekly scalp DPC. Before extraction, the whole blood was not fractionated, and total RNA was taken from it. Study-wide points: Compared with pre-sensitization or healthy control sets, expanded TCRs clustered more.

The CDR3 is 14 amino acids. This clonotype was sampled from a woman aged 40 to 50 with alopecia areata. Some clones in this sample may be carry-over from other donors' samples. This specimen was whole blood, taken in connection with sensitization to the hapten diphenylcyclopropenone (DPC). The rearrangement uses TRBV21-1 and TRBJ2-5; TRBD1 is taken as the D call from the table, unchecked against the DNA. TRBV21-1 represents a pseudogene. The CDR3 spells CASSNRGLGETQYF. In nucleotides, the CDR3 is TGTGCCAGCAGCAACAGGGGTTTAGGGGAGACCCAGTACTTC.